This T cell receptor beta chain derives from a study of blood T cell repertoires in COVID-19. Across the study: Material from acute and convalescent COVID-19 was sourced from the United States, Italy and Spain.

This clone came up a few times. Other DNA sequences within the sample encode an identical CDR3. In the study's own analysis: How many nucleated cells were present was estimated from reference gene primer amplification. Generated by immunoSEQ multiplex PCR, the TCRdb table keeps only in-frame clones and is missing some. The D gene and trimming were derived from the DNA, and the V and J assignments and clone size from that table. The data contain around 230,000 clones, 75% to 90% of them singletons. V was trimmed by 2 bases and J by 7 bases, leaving 6 bases between them. Germline V lookup: CDR1 MNHNS, CDR2 SASEGT. The CDR3 is 13 amino acids.

Input material: peripheral blood. This receptor was obtained from a woman between 70 and 85 years old with active or convalescent COVID-19. The chain uses TRBV6-1 and TRBJ1-6; D gene ambiguous. CDR3 residues: CASSENGNSPLHF. CDR3 DNA sequence: TGTGCCAGCAGTGAAAATGGCAATTCACCCCTCCACTTT.